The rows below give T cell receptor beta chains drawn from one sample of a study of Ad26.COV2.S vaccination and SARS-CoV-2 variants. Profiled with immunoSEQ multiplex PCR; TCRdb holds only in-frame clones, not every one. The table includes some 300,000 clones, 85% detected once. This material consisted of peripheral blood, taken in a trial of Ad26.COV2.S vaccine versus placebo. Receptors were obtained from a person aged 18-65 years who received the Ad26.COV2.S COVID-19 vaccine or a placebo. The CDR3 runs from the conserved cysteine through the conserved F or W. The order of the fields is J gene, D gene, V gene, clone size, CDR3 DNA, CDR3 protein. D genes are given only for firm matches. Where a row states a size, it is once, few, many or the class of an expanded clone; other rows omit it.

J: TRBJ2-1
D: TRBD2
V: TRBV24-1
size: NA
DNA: TGTGCCACCAGTGACCCCGGGACTAGCGGCAATGAGCAGTTCTTC
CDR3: CATSDPGTSGNEQFF

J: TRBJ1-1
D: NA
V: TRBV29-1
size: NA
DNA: TGCAGCGTGGAGGGGGACTGGAACACTGAAGCTTTCTTT
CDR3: CSVEGDWNTEAFF

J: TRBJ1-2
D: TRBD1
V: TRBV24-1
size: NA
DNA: TGTGCCACCAGTGATCCAGGGGGGACAGGATATCCTAACTATGGCTACACCTTC
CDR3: CATSDPGGTGYPNYGYTF

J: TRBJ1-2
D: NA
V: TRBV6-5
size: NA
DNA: TGTGCCAGCAGTTACGAATTGGGGAACTATGGCTACACCTTC
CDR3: CASSYELGNYGYTF

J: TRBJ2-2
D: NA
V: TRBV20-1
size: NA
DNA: TGCAGTGCTAGTCCCTGGGGCGTCGGGACAACCGGGGAGCTGTTTTTT
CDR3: CSASPWGVGTTGELFF

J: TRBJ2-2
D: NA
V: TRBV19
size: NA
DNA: TGTGCCAGTAAGCAGGGCGGCACCGGGGAGCTGTTTTTT
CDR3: CASKQGGTGELFF

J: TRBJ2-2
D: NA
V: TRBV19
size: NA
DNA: TGTGCCAGTAGTATGCAGAGAACGAACACCGGGGAGCTGTTTTTT
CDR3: CASSMQRTNTGELFF

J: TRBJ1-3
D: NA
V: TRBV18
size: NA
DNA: TGTGCCAGCTCACCACCCGGCAGTGTACGGGGAAACACCATATATTTT
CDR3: CASSPPGSVRGNTIYF

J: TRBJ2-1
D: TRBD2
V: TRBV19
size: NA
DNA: TGTGCCAGCACATCGAGCGGGGCCCACGGGGAGCAGTTCTTC
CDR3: CASTSSGAHGEQFF

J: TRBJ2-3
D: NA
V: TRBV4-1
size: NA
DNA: TGCGCCAGCAGCCAAGACGACAGAGACGCAGATACGCAGTATTTT
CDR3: CASSQDDRDADTQYF

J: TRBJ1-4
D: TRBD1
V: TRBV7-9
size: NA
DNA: TGTGCCAGCAGCTCTCCGGGACAGGGCTATGAAAAACTGTTTTTT
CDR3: CASSSPGQGYEKLFF

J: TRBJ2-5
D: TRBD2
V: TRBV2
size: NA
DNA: TGTGCCAGCAGTAGGACTAGCGAAGAAGAGACCCAGTACTTC
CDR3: CASSRTSEEETQYF

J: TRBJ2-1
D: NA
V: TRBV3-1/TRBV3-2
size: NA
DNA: TGTGCCAGCAGCCAAGCTCCCTCCAGGGGCCTTGGGGATGAGCAGTTCTTC
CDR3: CASSQAPSRGLGDEQFF

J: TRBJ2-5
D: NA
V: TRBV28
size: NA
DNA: TGTGCCAGCAGTACATCGACAGGTCCCCGGGGGGAGACCCAGTACTTC
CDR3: CASSTSTGPRGETQYF

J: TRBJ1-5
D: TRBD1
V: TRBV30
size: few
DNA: TGTGCCTGGAGCCACAGGGGAAATCAGCCCCAGCATTTT
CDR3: CAWSHRGNQPQHF

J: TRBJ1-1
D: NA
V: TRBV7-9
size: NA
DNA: TGTGCCAGCAGCCCATTTTCTGTGGACACTGAAGCTTTCTTT
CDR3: CASSPFSVDTEAFF

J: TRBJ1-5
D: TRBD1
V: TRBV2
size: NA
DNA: TGTGCCACCGCGGCCGGACAGGGGGCAGGTCAGCCCCAGCATTTT
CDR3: CATAAGQGAGQPQHF

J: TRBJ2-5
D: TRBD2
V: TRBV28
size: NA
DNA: TGTGCCAGCAGACCCTCAGCGGGGCAAGAGACCCAGTACTTC
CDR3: CASRPSAGQETQYF

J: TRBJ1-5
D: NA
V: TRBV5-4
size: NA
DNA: TGTGCCAGCAGCTCCTTCGGTGAAGGGCCCCAGCATTTT
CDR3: CASSSFGEGPQHF

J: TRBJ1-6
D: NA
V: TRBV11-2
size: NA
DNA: TGTGCCAGCAGCTTGAGGGACGGCTATAATTCACCCCTCCACTTT
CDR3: CASSLRDGYNSPLHF

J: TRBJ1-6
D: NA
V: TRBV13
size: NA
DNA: TGTGCCAGCAGCTTCGGAGACAGGAATTATAATTCACCCCTCCACTTT
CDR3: CASSFGDRNYNSPLHF

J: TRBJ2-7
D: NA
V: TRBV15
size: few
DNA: TGTGCCACCAGCCGTGCAGGATACCTTCACGAGCAGTACTTC
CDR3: CATSRAGYLHEQYF

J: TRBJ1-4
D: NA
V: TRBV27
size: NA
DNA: TGTGCCAGCAGATCCCTTCCTGGAGCAACTAATGAAAAACTGTTTTTT
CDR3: CASRSLPGATNEKLFF

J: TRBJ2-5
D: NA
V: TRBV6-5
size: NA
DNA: TGTGCCAGCAGTTCGGCAGCTAAGGGGACCCAGTACTTC
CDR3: CASSSAAKGTQYF